This TCR beta chain was captured by sequencing in a study of a mutant IDH1 vaccine in newly diagnosed glioma. In the study overall: Standard pretreatment was either radiotherapy, temozolomide, or, for most, radiochemotherapy with temozolomide. Visit timing is recorded as week 35 for V12 and week 47 for V13.

This sample's time point: week 35, safety follow-up. Doses consisted of 300 ug of mutant IDH1 20-mer peptide each, paired with topical imiquimod. Weeks 1, 3, 5, 7, 11, 15, 19 and 23 were when patients received their eight vaccinations. The data were produced by immunoSEQ multiplex PCR, yet TCRdb's version contains in-frame clones alone and is incomplete. The sample has about 54,000 clones, 84% seen once. Overall study results and limits: It seemed that pseudoprogression was not linked to changes in the top peripheral T cell clonotypes.

With regard to this clone: Its specificity is unknown.

Sample: PBMCs, taken from a glioma patient whose treatment included an IDH1 peptide vaccine. The TCR was taken from a woman between 18 and 30 years old with glioma.

The CDR3 nucleotides are TGTGCCAGCAGCATCGGCCCGGGACTAGCGGGGGGGACAGATACGCAGTATTTT. It specifies CASSIGPGLAGGTDTQYF. The J gene is TRBJ2-3, the V gene TRBV7-9, with 16 positions matching TRBD2. CDR3 length: 18 amino acids. The V and J ends lost 5 bases and 3 bases, in that order; junction bases with no gene match: 8. Germline values: CDR1 SEHNR, CDR2 FQNEAQ (reference sequence).